A single sample gave rise to the 16 T cell receptor beta chains below, sequenced in a study of blood T cell repertoires in COVID-19. The table came from immunoSEQ multiplex PCR; TCRdb's copy has only in-frame clones and leaves some out. The sample carries hundreds of thousands of clones, roughly 87% recorded once. The sample taken for sequencing was PBMCs or T cells enriched from blood (not recorded which). The origin of the receptors is a woman under 40 who had recovered from COVID-19.

The chain uses TRBV6-5 and TRBJ1-2, with a possible D match to TRBD1 (5 bases). Trimming pared 4 bases from V and 0 bases from J, leaving 15 bases between. Germline assignment: CDR1 MNHEY and CDR2 SVGAGI. The CDR3 consists of 16 residues. Here the CDR3 reads CASSFFREWANYGYTF. Here the CDR3 DNA reads TGTGCCAGCAGTTTTTTCAGGGAATGGGCTAACTATGGCTACACCTTC.

This clone was detected only a few times. The chain recombines TRBV7-2 with TRBJ2-7, with D tentatively TRBD2 (6 bases). The germline CDR1 and CDR2 sequences are SGHTA and FQGNSA. The CDR3 is 15 amino acids. V lost 8 bases and J 1 base, leaving 18 bases between the germline ends. The chain's CDR3 is CASGIGGILSYEQYF. CDR3 nucleotides: TGTGCCAGCGGTATAGGAGGGATATTATCCTACGAGCAGTACTTC.

The count of this clone is one. V and J are TRBV4-3 and TRBJ1-5; D unclear. Germline loops: CDR1 LGHNA, CDR2 YSLEER. The CDR3 spans 18 residues. The V and J ends lost 0 bases and 7 bases respectively, with 22 bases between them. The CDR3 loop is CASSQDISPSDILQPQHF. DNA of the CDR3: TGCGCCAGCAGCCAAGATATTAGTCCCTCCGACATATTGCAGCCCCAGCATTTT.

The rearrangement joins TRBV4-2 to TRBJ2-7; tentatively, D is TRBD1 (6 bases). The CDR3 is made up of 15 amino acids. V was cut by 3 bases and J by 1 base, with 13 bases left in between. Germline CDR1 is LGHNA and CDR2 is YNFKEQ. In nucleotides, the CDR3 is TGTGCCAGCAGCCATTACAGGGCCAGTTCCTACGAGCAGTACTTC. Protein product: CASSHYRASSYEQYF.

This clone has just one count. The chain links TRBV9 to TRBJ2-7; TRBD2 aligns across 8 bases. From germline, CDR1 is SGDLS and CDR2 YYNGEE. Trimming took 3 bases from V and 7 from J; bases not matched to a gene: 15. This CDR3 comprises 16 residues. In DNA form, the CDR3 reads TGTGCCAGCAGCGCCCGCCCTACTAGCGGAATTCAGGAGCAGTACTTC. It codes for CASSARPTSGIQEQYF.

This chain connects TRBV5-8 to TRBJ2-7, with 10 bases fitting TRBD1. Trimming took 1 base from V and 6 from J; bases not matched to a gene: 4. From germline, CDR1 is SGHTS and CDR2 YDEGEE. There are 14 residues in the CDR3. The CDR3 DNA reads as TGTGCCAGCAGCTTGTGGGACAGGGGCTCCGAGCAGTACTTC. Encoded protein: CASSLWDRGSEQYF.

This sequence joins TRBV5-1 and TRBJ2-3, with 9 bases fitting TRBD2. Germline-derived CDR1 and CDR2 are SGHRS and YFSETQ. This CDR3 region has 15 residues. Losses at the gene ends were 6 bases for V and 1 base for J; bases not matched to a gene: 6. CDR3 loop: CASTAVAGGTDTQYF. DNA of the CDR3: TGCGCCAGCACCGCCGTAGCGGGAGGCACAGATACGCAGTATTTT.

The chain links TRBV3-1 (or the pseudogene TRBV3-2) to TRBJ2-7; 7 bases line up with TRBD2. Germline V gene lookup returns CDR1 LGHDT and CDR2 YNNKEL (reference sequence). V trimming: 1 base; J trimming: 12 bases; junction bases outside the gene matches: 6. The CDR3 totals 12 residues. CDR3 protein: CASSQGGGPRYF. The CDR3 DNA follows: TGTGCCAGCAGCCAAGGGGGGGGTCCGCGGTACTTC.

CDR3 in amino acids: CASSRGVVQFF. The CDR3 DNA reads as TGTGCCAGTAGCCGGGGGGTGGTGCAGTTCTTC. V gene TRBV19 combines with J gene TRBJ2-1; 7 bases line up with TRBD2. The J segment lost 12 bases and the V segment lost 6 bases, leaving 5 bases of the junction unmatched. There are 11 residues in the CDR3. Germline CDR1 LNHDA, CDR2 SQIVND (reference sequence).

The gene calls are TRBV5-5 and TRBJ2-7; unclear D gene. Trimming pared 4 bases from V and 4 bases from J, leaving 12 bases between. From germline, CDR1 is SGHKS and CDR2 YYEKEE (reference sequence). This CDR3 has 13 amino acids. The CDR3 here is CASSPGRIYEQYF. The CDR3 nucleotides are TGTGCCAGCAGCCCCGGCAGGATATACGAGCAGTACTTC. The whole variable domain, filled in from reference TRBV5-5 and TRBJ2-7, reads DAGVTQSPTHLIKTRGQQVTLRCSPISGHKSVSWYQQVLGQGPQFIFQYYEKEERGRGNFPDRFSARQFPNYSSELNVNALLLGDSALYLCASSPGRIYEQYFGPGTRLTVT.

The chain carries TRBV19 and TRBJ1-2; 9 bases are shared with TRBD1. Unmatched junction bases numbered 4, after V lost 1 base and J lost 4 bases. The CDR3 has 15 residues. CDR1 is LNHDA, CDR2 SQIVND, per germline (reference sequence). In DNA, the CDR3 is TGTGCCAGTAGTATAGTCGACAGGGGGGTCTATGGCTACACCTTC. Its translation is CASSIVDRGVYGYTF.

The V and J genes are TRBV7-3 and TRBJ2-3; no reliable D call. Per germline, CDR1 SGHTA and CDR2 FQGTGA. The CDR3 consists of 13 residues. Trimming removed 2 bases at V and 3 bases at J, with 6 bases between. Here the CDR3 reads CASSLFRTDTQYF. The CDR3 DNA is TGTGCCAGCAGCTTATTCCGGACAGATACGCAGTATTTT.

The chain recombines TRBV7-8 with TRBJ1-2; D not certain. The CDR3 spans 16 residues. V shed 1 base and J shed 7 bases, with 19 bases lying between them. Germline V gene data show CDR1 as SGHVS and CDR2 as FQNEAQ. CDR3 sequence: CASSLVLGEGFLGYTF. In DNA, the CDR3 is TGTGCCAGCAGCTTAGTGCTCGGGGAAGGATTCCTTGGCTACACCTTC.

V usage is TRBV7-9 and J usage is TRBJ2-3; D may be TRBD2 (6 bases). The CDR3 is made up of 17 amino acids. The V gene lost 2 bases and the J gene lost 0 bases, with 15 bases spanning the gap. The V gene's germline CDR1 is SEHNR and CDR2 FQNEAQ (reference sequence). The CDR3 loop reads CASSLLRNGRSTDTQYF. The CDR3 DNA reads TGTGCCAGCAGCTTATTAAGGAATGGGAGGAGCACAGATACGCAGTATTTT.

The CDR3 loop reads CASSPGQPQETQYF. The CDR3 bases are TGTGCCAGCAGTCCGGGACAGCCCCAAGAGACCCAGTACTTC. V gene TRBV27 combines with J gene TRBJ2-5; 7 nucleotides agree with TRBD1. Per germline, CDR1 MNHEY and CDR2 SMNVEV (reference sequence). Germline trimming cut 5 bases from V and 1 base from J; bases unmatched to any gene: 4. The CDR3 loop spans 14 amino acids.

A note on this clone: At one of its ends the junction is not consistent with the germline gene, which may arise from a read error. J is TRBJ1-6 and V is TRBV9, with unresolved D. The CDR3 length is 13 residues. The germline gives CDR1 SGDLS, CDR2 YYNGEE. The CDR3 sequence: CAGSITSDSPLHF. The CDR3 DNA follows: TGTGCCGGCAGCATAACAAGCGATTCACCCCTCCACTTT.